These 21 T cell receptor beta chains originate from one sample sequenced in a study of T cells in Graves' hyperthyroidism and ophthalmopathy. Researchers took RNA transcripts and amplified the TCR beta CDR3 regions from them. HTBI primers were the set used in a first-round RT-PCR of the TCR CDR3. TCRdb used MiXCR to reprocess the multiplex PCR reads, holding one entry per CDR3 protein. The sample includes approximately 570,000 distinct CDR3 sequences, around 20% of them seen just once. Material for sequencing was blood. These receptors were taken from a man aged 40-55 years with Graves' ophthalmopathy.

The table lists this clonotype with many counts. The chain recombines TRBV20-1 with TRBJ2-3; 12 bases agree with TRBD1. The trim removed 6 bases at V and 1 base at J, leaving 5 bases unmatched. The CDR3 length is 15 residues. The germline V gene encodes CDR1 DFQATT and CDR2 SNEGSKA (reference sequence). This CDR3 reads CSAPGTGGGTDTQYF. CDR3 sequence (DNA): TGCAGTGCCCCCGGGACAGGGGGCGGCACAGATACGCAGTATTTT.

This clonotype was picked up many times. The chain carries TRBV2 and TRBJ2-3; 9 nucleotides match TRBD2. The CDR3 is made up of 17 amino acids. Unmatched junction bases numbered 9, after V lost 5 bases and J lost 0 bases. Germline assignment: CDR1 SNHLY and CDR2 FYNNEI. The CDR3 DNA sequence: TGTGCCAGCAGTAGCGGGAGGTTCTCTTCTAGCACAGATACGCAGTATTTT. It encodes CASSSGRFSSSTDTQYF.

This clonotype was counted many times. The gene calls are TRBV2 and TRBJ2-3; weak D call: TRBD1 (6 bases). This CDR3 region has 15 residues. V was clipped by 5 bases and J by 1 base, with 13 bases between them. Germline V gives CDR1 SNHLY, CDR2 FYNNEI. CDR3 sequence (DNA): TGTGCCAGCAGTACAGGGTTATTCGGCACAGATACGCAGTATTTT. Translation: CASSTGLFGTDTQYF.

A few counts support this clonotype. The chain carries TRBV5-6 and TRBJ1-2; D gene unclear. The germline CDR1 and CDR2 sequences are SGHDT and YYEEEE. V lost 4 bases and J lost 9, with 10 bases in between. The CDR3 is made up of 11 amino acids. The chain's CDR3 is CASSHSRRYTF. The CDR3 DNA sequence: TGTGCCAGCAGCCACAGTAGGCGCTACACCTTC.

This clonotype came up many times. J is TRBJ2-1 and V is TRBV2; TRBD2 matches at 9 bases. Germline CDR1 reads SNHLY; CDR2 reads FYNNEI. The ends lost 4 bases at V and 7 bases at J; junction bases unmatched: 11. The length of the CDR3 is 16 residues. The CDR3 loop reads CASSAVVAGVDNEQFF. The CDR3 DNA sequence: TGTGCCAGCAGTGCAGTCGTAGCGGGAGTCGATAATGAGCAGTTCTTC.

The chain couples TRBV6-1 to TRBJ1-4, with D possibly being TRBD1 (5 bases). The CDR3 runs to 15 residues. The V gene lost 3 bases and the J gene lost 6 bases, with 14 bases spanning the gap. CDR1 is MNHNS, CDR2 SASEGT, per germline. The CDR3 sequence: CASSDLEGRYEKLFF. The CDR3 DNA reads TGTGCCAGCAGTGATCTAGAGGGGAGGTATGAAAAACTGTTTTTT.

The CDR3 region has the DNA TGTGCCAGCAGTAGACAGGGTGAAAAGCAGTACTTC. This translates into CASSRQGEKQYF. The rearrangement joins TRBV27 to TRBJ2-7; 7 bases line up with TRBD1. The germline gives CDR1 MNHEY, CDR2 SMNVEV (reference sequence). V shed 5 bases and J 8 bases; nucleotides not matched to a gene: 6. The CDR3 totals 12 residues.

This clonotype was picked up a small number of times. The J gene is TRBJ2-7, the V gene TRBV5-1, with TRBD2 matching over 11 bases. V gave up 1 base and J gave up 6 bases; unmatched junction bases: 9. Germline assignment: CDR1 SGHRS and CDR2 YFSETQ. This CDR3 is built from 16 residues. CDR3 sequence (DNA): TGCGCCAGCAGCTTGACTGTTAGCGGGGGGGCCCTCGAGCAGTACTTC. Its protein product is CASSLTVSGGALEQYF.

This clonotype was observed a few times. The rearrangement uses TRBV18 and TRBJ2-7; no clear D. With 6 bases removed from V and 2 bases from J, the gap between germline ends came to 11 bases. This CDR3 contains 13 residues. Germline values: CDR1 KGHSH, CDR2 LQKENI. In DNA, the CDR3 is TGTGCCAGCTCTCAGAGCGACCCCTACGAGCAGTACTTC. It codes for CASSQSDPYEQYF.

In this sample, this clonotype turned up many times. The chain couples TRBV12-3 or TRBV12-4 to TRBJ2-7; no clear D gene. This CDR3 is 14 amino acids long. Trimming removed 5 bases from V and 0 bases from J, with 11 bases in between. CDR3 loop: CASSGDSSSYEQYF. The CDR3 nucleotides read TGTGCCAGCAGTGGAGACTCGAGCTCCTACGAGCAGTACTTC.

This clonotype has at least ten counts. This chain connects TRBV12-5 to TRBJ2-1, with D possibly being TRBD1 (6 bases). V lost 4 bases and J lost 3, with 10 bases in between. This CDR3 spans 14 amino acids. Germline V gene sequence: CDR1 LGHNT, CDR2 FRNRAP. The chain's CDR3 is CASGSRGGYNEQFF. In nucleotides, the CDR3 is TGTGCTAGTGGTTCTCGAGGGGGCTACAATGAGCAGTTCTTC.

The CDR3 loop reads CAWSRGLRETQYF. The CDR3 nucleotides read TGTGCCTGGAGCAGGGGACTGAGGGAGACCCAGTACTTC. The chain combines TRBV30 with TRBJ2-5; D possibly matches TRBD1 or TRBD2 (6 bases each). With 3 bases removed from V and 5 bases from J, the gap between germline ends came to 13 bases. The CDR3 has 13 amino acids. Germline V lookup: CDR1 GTSNPN, CDR2 SVGIG (reference sequence).

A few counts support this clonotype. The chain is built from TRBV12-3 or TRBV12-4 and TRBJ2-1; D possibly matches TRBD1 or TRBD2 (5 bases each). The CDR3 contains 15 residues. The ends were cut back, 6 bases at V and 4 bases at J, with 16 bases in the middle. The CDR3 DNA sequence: TGTGCCAGCAGCCCCGAGGGGTGGGCATACAATGAGCAGTTCTTC. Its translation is CASSPEGWAYNEQFF.

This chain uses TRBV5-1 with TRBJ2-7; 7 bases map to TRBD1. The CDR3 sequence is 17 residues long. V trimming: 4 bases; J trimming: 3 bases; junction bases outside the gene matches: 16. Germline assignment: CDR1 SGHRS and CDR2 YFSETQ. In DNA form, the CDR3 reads TGCGCCAGCAGCAGAGACCCCCGACAGGGAGTAAACTACGAGCAGTACTTC. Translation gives CASSRDPRQGVNYEQYF. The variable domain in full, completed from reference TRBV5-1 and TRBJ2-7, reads KAGVTQTPRYLIKTRGQQVTLSCSPISGHRSVSWYQQTPGQGLQFLFEYFSETQRNKGNFPGRFSGRQFSNSRSEMNVSTLELGDSALYLCASSRDPRQGVNYEQYFGPGTRLTVT.

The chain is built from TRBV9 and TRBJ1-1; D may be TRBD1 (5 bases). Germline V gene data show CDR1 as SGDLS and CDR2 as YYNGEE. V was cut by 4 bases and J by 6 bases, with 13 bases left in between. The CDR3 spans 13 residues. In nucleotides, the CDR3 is TGTGCCAGCAGCCCTCCGGGACGGCCTGAAGCTTTCTTT. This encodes CASSPPGRPEAFF.

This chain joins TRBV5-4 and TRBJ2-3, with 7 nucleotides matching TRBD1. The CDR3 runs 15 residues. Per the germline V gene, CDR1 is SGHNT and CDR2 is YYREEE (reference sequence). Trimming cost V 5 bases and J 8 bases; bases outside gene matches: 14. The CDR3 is CASRRDRSSSSTQYF. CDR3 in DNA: TGTGCCAGCAGACGGGACAGATCCTCGTCAAGTACGCAGTATTTT.

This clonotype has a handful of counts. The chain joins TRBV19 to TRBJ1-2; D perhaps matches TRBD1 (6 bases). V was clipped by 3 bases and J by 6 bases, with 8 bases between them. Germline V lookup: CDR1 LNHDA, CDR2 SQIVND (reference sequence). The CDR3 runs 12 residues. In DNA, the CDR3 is TGTGCCAGTAGTATCAGGGGCGATGGCTACACCTTC. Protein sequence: CASSIRGDGYTF.

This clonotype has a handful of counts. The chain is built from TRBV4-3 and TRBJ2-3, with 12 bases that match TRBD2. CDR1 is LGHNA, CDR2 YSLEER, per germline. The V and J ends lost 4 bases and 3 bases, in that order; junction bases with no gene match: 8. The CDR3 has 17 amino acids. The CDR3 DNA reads TGCGCCAGCAGCCCCGCGACTAGCGGGAGTATAACAGATACGCAGTATTTT. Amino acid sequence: CASSPATSGSITDTQYF.

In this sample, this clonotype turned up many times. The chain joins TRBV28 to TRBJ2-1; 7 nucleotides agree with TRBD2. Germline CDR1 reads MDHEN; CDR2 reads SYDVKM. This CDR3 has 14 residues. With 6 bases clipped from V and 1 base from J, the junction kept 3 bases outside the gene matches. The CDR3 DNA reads TGTGCCAGCAGCGCTAGCGGATCCTACAATGAGCAGTTCTTC. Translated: CASSASGSYNEQFF. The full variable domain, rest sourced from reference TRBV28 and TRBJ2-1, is DVKVTQSSRYLVKRTGEKVFLECVQDMDHENMFWYRQDPGLGLRLIYFSYDVKMKEKGDIPEGYSVSREKKERFSLILESASTNQTSMYLCASSASGSYNEQFFGPGTRLTVL.

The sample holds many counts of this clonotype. The CDR3 spells CASSQDPGGNYGYTF. DNA of the CDR3: TGTGCCAGCAGCCAAGATCCCGGGGGTAACTATGGCTACACCTTC. The rearrangement uses TRBV3-1 and TRBJ1-2; tentatively, D is TRBD1 (5 bases). Germline V gene sequence: CDR1 LGHDT, CDR2 YNNKEL (reference sequence). CDR3 length equals 15 residues. Trimming shortened V by 0 bases and J by 1 base, and 9 bases separated the two germline ends.

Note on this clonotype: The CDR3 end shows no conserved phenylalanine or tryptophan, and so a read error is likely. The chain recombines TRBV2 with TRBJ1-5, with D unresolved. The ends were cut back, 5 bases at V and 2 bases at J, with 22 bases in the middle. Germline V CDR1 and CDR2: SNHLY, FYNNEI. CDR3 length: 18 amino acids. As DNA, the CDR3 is TGTGCCAGCAGTTACAGAGATTTGTCTGTTAGCGGCAATCAGCCCCAGCATCTT. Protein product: CASSYRDLSVSGNQPQHL.